This T cell receptor beta chain was documented in a study of early stage breast cancer tumors (dated by TCRdb to between 2016 and 2019). For the study in its entirety: Of the approximately 15 invasive breast tumors, about a dozen were found to be estrogen receptor-positive, progesterone receptor-positive and HER2-negative. The samples as a whole yielded roughly 2,700,000 detected templates, corresponding to about 1.1 million unique clonotypes. Of the roughly twelve ER+/PR+/HER2- tumors, eight were classified as invasive ductal carcinomas and four as invasive lobular carcinomas. On average, each sample got 7.5 to 10-fold read coverage. What the work shows at the level of the full study, not this receptor alone: Analysis by tumor subtype was prevented by the small cohort size. Chain pairing and functional markers such as CD4, CD8 and FOXP3 were not captured by bulk genomic DNA sequencing of unsorted cells. Approximately 2.5-fold higher T cell density and higher clonality were observed in tumors than in adjacent normal breast tissue. Repertoires from blood and normal breast were more alike than repertoires from blood and tumor, and in about 85% of the 16 patients, comparing each tissue with blood separated tumor from normal. Enriched TCRB sequences shared across patients were found to be mostly commonly generated sequences that were unlikely to play an important role in the tumor microenvironment.

With regard to this clone: Its recognized antigen is unknown. Per-base qualities were not stored, and no clone one base away is much larger.

The study profiled bulk TCR beta-chain repertoires in matched peripheral blood, tumor and adjacent normal breast tissue taken from around 15 patients with early-stage breast cancer. Before surgery, roughly 4.5-11 mL of whole blood was collected in EDTA tubes and processed within 2 hours. Ficoll-Paque centrifugation in SepMate-50 tubes was used to isolate peripheral blood mononuclear cells. PBMCs were cryopreserved in aliquots of roughly 1.9 to 4.5 million cells in around 90% FBS with 10% DMSO and kept in liquid nitrogen. The Qiagen AllPrep DNA/RNA Mini kit was used to extract genomic DNA. Two independent genomic DNA replicates were amplified for each sample, with about 0.5 ug used for blood and around 1.5 ug for tumor or normal breast. TCRB sequencing of genomic DNA was carried out with the ImmunoSeq Intro kit according to the manufacturer's instructions. Multiplex PCR was run for 30 to 35 cycles using proprietary primers and spike-in control sequences for absolute quantification. An 87-bp fragment spanning the CDR3 and flanking V and J genes was sequenced with single-end 150-bp reads. Seven samples, with two replicates for each sample, were multiplexed per lane of an Illumina MiSeq using version 3.0 chemistry. In the authors' own workflow: Raw data were processed with the vendor's proprietary pipeline, and both replicates were merged into a single result per sample. Productive rearrangements sharing the V-gene family, CDR3 amino acid sequence and J-gene segment were defined as clonotypes. Clonality was computed as 1 minus the normalized Shannon entropy (Pielou evenness) of TCRB abundances. T cell density was estimated as total templates divided by the number of input cells, with the number of input cells inferred from the DNA input amount. Total repertoire diversity and clonality were estimated with Recon using default parameters. A clonotype counted as tumor-enriched if its abundance in tumor exceeded 0.1% and was at least 32-fold higher than its abundance in normal breast. The immuneACCESS repertoire file appears here via TCRdb, limited to in-frame rearrangements. These files lack a portion of the clones; in checked studies, under half of the deficit traces to unresolved V genes, and the cause of the others is not known. The V and J calls and clone size come from that table; D and trimming were worked out from the DNA. The sample has fewer than 90,000 clones on record, 70% to 85% of them singletons. The ten most abundant clones make up 3% to 4.5% of the sample.

The CDR3 numbers 15 residues from cysteine through phenylalanine. This entry keeps only the CDR3 DNA: 45 bases, framed from base 1. Cut back by 3 bases and 6 bases, the V and J ends lie 15 bases apart. CDR1 KGHSH and CDR2 LQKENI are derived from the germline V gene. Sequenced material: blood. This clonotype was obtained from a person in their 60s with breast cancer. The rearrangement joined TRBV18 to TRBJ2-4; the D assignment is uncertain and may be TRBD1 or TRBD2, with 6 bases supporting each. CDR3 loop: CASSPPRGRGNIQYF. The nucleotide sequence is given as TGTGCCAGCTCACCCCCTCGGGGGCGCGGAAACATTCAGTACTTC.